Below, 12 T cell receptor beta chains from the same sample are listed, as sequenced in a study of T cell responses to AZD1222 COVID-19 vaccine. The data were produced by immunoSEQ multiplex PCR, yet TCRdb's version contains in-frame clones alone and is incomplete. The sample holds 150,000 to 200,000 clones, 85% to 95% seen once. The sample here was peripheral blood, taken on day 0 of AZD1222 vaccination. These receptors were taken from an adult in good health.

The rearrangement joins TRBV19 to TRBJ2-3, with D unresolved. V was cut by 6 bases and J by 0 bases, with 10 bases left in between. Germline CDR1 reads LNHDA; CDR2 reads SQIVND (reference sequence). The CDR3 sequence is 14 residues long. The DNA for the CDR3 is TGTGCCAGTAGAACAGACTCTAGCACAGATACGCAGTATTTT. Translating it yields CASRTDSSTDTQYF.

The chain has TRBV19 and TRBJ1-5, with no clear D. This CDR3 is 16 amino acids long. With 3 bases removed from V and 4 bases from J, the gap between germline ends came to 16 bases. CDR1 is LNHDA and CDR2 is SQIVND in the germline V gene (reference sequence). CDR3 amino acids: CASSMQSAQKNQPQHF. For the CDR3, the DNA is TGTGCCAGTAGTATGCAGAGCGCTCAAAAAAATCAGCCCCAGCATTTT.

J is TRBJ1-1 and V is TRBV19; a weak D match, TRBD1 (5 bases). The length of the CDR3 is 15 residues. From germline, CDR1 is LNHDA and CDR2 SQIVND (reference sequence). V shed 5 bases and J shed 1 base, with 14 bases lying between them. CDR3: CASSFDRRSNTEAFF. The CDR3 nucleotides read TGTGCCAGTAGTTTCGACAGAAGATCGAACACTGAAGCTTTCTTT.

CDR3 nucleotide sequence: TGTGCCAGCAGCTATGAGACAGGAAGTTACGAGCAGTACTTC. Its translation is CASSYETGSYEQYF. The rearrangement links TRBV2 to TRBJ2-7; the D gene is possibly TRBD1 (6 bases). The CDR3 is 14 amino acids. Trimming removed 6 bases from V and 4 bases from J, with 16 bases in between. CDR1 and CDR2 (germline): SNHLY, FYNNEI.

This clone was seen once. This rearrangement joins TRBV7-8 to TRBJ1-2, with a possible D match to TRBD1 (6 bases). The CDR3 runs 14 residues. The V end was cut by 2 bases, the J end by 5 bases, with 12 bases between. Germline V gene lookup returns CDR1 SGHVS and CDR2 FQNEAQ. As DNA, the CDR3 is TGTGCCAGCAGCTTAATATCAGGGGATTATGGCTACACCTTC. Its protein product is CASSLISGDYGYTF. The full variable domain, completed using reference TRBV7-8 and TRBJ1-2, is GAGVSQSPRYKVAKRGQDVALRCDPISGHVSLFWYQQALGQGPEFLTYFQNEAQLDKSGLPSDRFFAERPEGSVSTLKIQRTQQEDSAVYLCASSLISGDYGYTFGSGTRLTVV.

As concerns this clone: A read error may produce the germline difference seen at one junction end. The chain is built from TRBV19 and TRBJ2-3; 7 bases map to TRBD1. The CDR3 loop spans 14 amino acids. Germline V CDR1 and CDR2: LNHDA, SQIVND (reference sequence). In DNA, the CDR3 is TGTGCCAGTAGTTTAGACAGGGGCACAGATACGCAGTATTTT. It encodes CASSLDRGTDTQYF. Filled out from reference TRBV19 and TRBJ2-3, the complete variable domain reads DGGITQSPKYLFRKEGQNVTLSCEQNLNHDAMYWYRQDPGQGLRLIYYSQIVNDFQKGDIAEGYSVSREKKESFPLTVTSAQKNPTAFYLCASSLDRGTDTQYFGPGTRLTVL.

This chain uses TRBV10-1 with TRBJ1-1; 7 bases are a match to TRBD1. V shed 3 bases, J shed 0 bases, and the junction held 1 base outside the gene matches. Germline V CDR1 and CDR2: WNHNN, SYGVQD (reference sequence). CDR3 length: 14 amino acids. The CDR3 reads CASSEGGMNTEAFF. CDR3 DNA sequence: TGCGCCAGCAGTGAAGGGGGCATGAACACTGAAGCTTTCTTT.

V usage is TRBV7-6 and J usage is TRBJ1-2; no firm D call. The CDR3 has 14 residues. V was trimmed by 1 base and J by 5 bases, leaving 11 bases between them. Germline CDR1 SGHVS, CDR2 FNYEAQ. The CDR3 sequence: CASSLDRVSYGYTF. The DNA for the CDR3 is TGTGCCAGCAGCTTAGACAGAGTGTCGTATGGCTACACCTTC. The full variable domain, completed using reference TRBV7-6 and TRBJ1-2, is GAGVSQSPRYKVTKRGQDVALRCDPISGHVSLYWYRQALGQGPEFLTYFNYEAQQDKSGLPNDRFSAERPEGSISTLTIQRTEQRDSAMYRCASSLDRVSYGYTFGSGTRLTVV.

This rearrangement joins TRBV2 to TRBJ1-4; D remains unclear. The CDR3 extends over 12 amino acids. CDR1 is SNHLY, CDR2 FYNNEI, per germline. The V end was cut by 6 bases, the J end by 4 bases, with 6 bases between. CDR3 nucleotides: TGTGCCAGCAGGCCAGTTAATGAAAAACTGTTTTTT. It is translated as CASRPVNEKLFF.

Worth noting for this clone: Different DNA sequences within this sample yield the same CDR3. The V call is TRBV3-1 (or the pseudogene TRBV3-2), the J call TRBJ1-5; no clear D gene. Germline V gene sequence: CDR1 LGHDT, CDR2 YNNKEL (reference sequence). V lost 0 bases to trimming and J lost 7 bases, with 4 bases between them. This CDR3 spans 12 amino acids. CDR3 coding DNA: TGTGCCAGCAGCCAAGATGGACAGCCCCAGCATTTT. Translating it yields CASSQDGQPQHF.

This clone was seen more than once but under ten times. The chain uses TRBV30 and TRBJ1-2; D is possibly TRBD1 (6 bases). The germline CDR1 and CDR2 sequences are GTSNPN and SVGIG (reference sequence). The CDR3 sequence is 12 residues long. V gave up 5 bases and J gave up 7 bases, with 14 bases separating them. CDR3 residues: CAWAGGPGGYTF. The CDR3 DNA is TGTGCCTGGGCGGGGGGCCCGGGTGGCTACACCTTC.

The chain uses TRBV2 and TRBJ1-1; possible D gene TRBD1, 6 bases. CDR1 is SNHLY, CDR2 FYNNEI, per germline. The V end was cut by 4 bases, the J end by 1 base, with 10 bases between. The CDR3 sequence is 14 residues long. CDR3 bases: TGTGCCAGCAGTGTCTCACAGGGGAACACTGAAGCTTTCTTT. It codes for CASSVSQGNTEAFF.